This entry is about one T cell receptor beta chain. Some clones are missing from TCRdb's copy, which holds only in-frame ones; the method was immunoSEQ multiplex PCR. The sample yields some 77,000 clones, less than 90% seen once. This CDR3 spans 14 amino acids. Germline V gene lookup returns CDR1 GTSNPN and CDR2 SVGIG (reference sequence). Trimming pared 6 bases from V and 5 bases from J, leaving 17 bases between. The source of the sample is a study of control samples from healthy donors and cancer patients. The TCR was taken from a woman aged 55-69 years in good health. The rearrangement uses TRBV30 and TRBJ1-5; D is possibly TRBD1 (6 bases). Input material: blood. In DNA, the CDR3 is TGTGCCTGCGACGGGGGGCGAGGTGATCAGCCCCAGCATTTT. It codes for CACDGGRGDQPQHF.